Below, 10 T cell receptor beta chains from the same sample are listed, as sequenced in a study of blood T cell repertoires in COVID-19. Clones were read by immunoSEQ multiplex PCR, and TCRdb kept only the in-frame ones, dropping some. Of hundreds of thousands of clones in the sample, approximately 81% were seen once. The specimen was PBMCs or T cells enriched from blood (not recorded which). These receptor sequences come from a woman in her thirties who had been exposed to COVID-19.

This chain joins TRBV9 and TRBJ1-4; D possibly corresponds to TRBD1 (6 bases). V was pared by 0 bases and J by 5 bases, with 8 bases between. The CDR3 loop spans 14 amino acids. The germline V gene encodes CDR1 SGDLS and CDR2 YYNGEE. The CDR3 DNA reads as TGTGCCAGCAGCGTAGGGACAGTGAATGAAAAACTGTTTTTT. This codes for CASSVGTVNEKLFF. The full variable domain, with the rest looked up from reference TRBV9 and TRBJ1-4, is DSGVTQTPKHLITATGQRVTLRCSPRSGDLSVYWYQQSLDQGLQFLIQYYNGEERAKGNILERFSAQQFPDLHSELNLSSLELGDSALYFCASSVGTVNEKLFFGSGTQLSVL.

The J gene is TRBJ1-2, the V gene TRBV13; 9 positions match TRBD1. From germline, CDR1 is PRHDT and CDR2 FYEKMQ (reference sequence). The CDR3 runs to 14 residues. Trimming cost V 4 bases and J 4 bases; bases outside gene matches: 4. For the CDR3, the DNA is TGTGCCAGCAGCTATAGGACAGGGGCCTATGGCTACACCTTC. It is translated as CASSYRTGAYGYTF. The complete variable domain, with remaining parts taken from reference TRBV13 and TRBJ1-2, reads AAGVIQSPRHLIKEKRETATLKCYPIPRHDTVYWYQQGPGQDPQFLISFYEKMQSDKGSIPDRFSAQQFSDYHSELNMSSLELGDSALYFCASSYRTGAYGYTFGSGTRLTVV.

CDR3 residues: CASRLQSNYGYTF. DNA of the CDR3: TGTGCCAGCAGATTACAGAGTAACTATGGCTACACCTTC. This chain joins TRBV6-5 and TRBJ1-2, with D unresolved. This CDR3 contains 13 residues. Germline V gene sequence: CDR1 MNHEY, CDR2 SVGAGI. Trimming took 6 bases from V and 1 from J, leaving 9 bases between them.

CDR3 bases: TGTGCCACCAGTGATCCGGGACACCACACCGGGGAGCTGTTTTTT. Translation: CATSDPGHHTGELFF. The chain joins TRBV24-1 to TRBJ2-2, with D possibly matching TRBD1 (6 bases). The V gene lost 3 bases and the J gene lost 3 bases, with 10 bases spanning the gap. Germline V gene lookup returns CDR1 KGHDR and CDR2 SFDVKD. CDR3 length equals 15 residues.

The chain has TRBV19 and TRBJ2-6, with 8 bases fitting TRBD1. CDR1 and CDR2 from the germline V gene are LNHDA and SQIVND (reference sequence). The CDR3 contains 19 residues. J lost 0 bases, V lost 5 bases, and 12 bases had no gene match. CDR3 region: CASSGQGQVLSSGANVLTF. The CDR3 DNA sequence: TGTGCCAGTAGTGGACAGGGACAGGTTCTAAGCTCTGGGGCCAACGTCCTGACTTTC.

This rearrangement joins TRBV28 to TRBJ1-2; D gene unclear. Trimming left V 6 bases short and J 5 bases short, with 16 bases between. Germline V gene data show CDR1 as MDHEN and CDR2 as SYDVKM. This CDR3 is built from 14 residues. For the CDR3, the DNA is TGTGCCAGCAGACTGTCTTCCCTCTCTTATGGCTACACCTTC. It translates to CASRLSSLSYGYTF.

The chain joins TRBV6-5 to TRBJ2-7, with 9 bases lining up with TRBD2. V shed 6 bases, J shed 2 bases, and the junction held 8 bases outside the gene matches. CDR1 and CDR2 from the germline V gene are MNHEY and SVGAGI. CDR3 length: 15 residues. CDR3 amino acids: CASSRKREAAYEQYF. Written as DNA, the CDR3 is TGTGCCAGCAGCCGCAAGCGGGAGGCAGCCTACGAGCAGTACTTC.

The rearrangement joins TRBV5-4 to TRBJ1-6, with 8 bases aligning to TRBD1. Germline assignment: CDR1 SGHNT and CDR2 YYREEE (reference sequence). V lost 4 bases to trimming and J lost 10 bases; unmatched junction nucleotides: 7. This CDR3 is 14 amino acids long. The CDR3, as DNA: TGTGCCAGCAGCATTGACAGGGGTGGATCACCCCTCCACTTT. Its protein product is CASSIDRGGSPLHF.

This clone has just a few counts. This CDR3 reads CASSPDGTGKYEQYF. The CDR3 coding sequence is TGTGCCAGCAGCCCGGACGGGACAGGGAAATACGAGCAGTACTTC. The gene calls are TRBV5-4 and TRBJ2-7, with 9 bases aligning to TRBD1. CDR3 size: 15 residues. Germline CDR1 SGHNT, CDR2 YYREEE (reference sequence). Losses at the gene ends were 4 bases for V and 4 bases for J; bases not matched to a gene: 9.

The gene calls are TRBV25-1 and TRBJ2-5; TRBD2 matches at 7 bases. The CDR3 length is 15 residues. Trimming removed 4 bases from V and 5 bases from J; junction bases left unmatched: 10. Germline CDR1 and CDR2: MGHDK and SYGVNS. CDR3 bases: TGTGCCAGCAGTGGGACTAGAATTTGGGTCGAGACCCAGTACTTC. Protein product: CASSGTRIWVETQYF.